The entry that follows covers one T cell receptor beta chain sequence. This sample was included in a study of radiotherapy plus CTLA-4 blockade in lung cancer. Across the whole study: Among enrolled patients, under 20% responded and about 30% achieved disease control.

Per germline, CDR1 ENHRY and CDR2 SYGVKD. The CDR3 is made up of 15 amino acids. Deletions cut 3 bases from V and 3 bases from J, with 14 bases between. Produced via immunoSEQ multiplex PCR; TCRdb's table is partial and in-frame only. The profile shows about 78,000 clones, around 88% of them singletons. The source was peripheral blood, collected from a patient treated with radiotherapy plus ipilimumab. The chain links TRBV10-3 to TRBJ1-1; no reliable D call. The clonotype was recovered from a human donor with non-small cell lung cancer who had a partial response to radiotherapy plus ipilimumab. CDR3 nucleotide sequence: TGTGCCATCAGTGAATACCCCAACGGGTACACTGAAGCTTTCTTT. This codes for CAISEYPNGYTEAFF.